This T cell receptor beta chain was sequenced for a study of CD4 T cells in relation to SARS-CoV-2 and coronaviruses. The wider study: After 10 to 11 days of antigen culture, PBMC TCR beta CDR3s were sequenced.

To note about this clone: Its antigen remains unidentified.

The germline CDR1 and CDR2 sequences are MDHEN and SYDVKM. The V and J ends lost 6 bases and 3 bases respectively, with 18 bases between them. CDR3 length equals 15 residues. Study findings and constraints: No crossreactivity against non-spike viral proteins was tested here. In roughly 65% of donors, memory CD4+ clonotypes crossrecognized SARS-CoV-2 and at least one common cold coronavirus spike.

Naive and memory CD4+ T cells were cultured with CEF, then survey-sequenced. Measured with immunoSEQ multiplex PCR; TCRdb has only the in-frame clones, and not every one. The sample holds 30,000 to 45,000 clones, approximately 80% seen once. The sequenced material came from memory CD4+ T cells from PBMCs, cultured in vitro. This chain links TRBV28 with TRBJ2-7; D not resolved. The receptor was derived from an adult with COVID-19. The CDR3 spells CASSRTGPKNYEQYF. The CDR3 nucleotides are TGTGCCAGCAGCCGGACCGGGCCTAAAAACTACGAGCAGTACTTC.